The 8 T cell receptor beta chains in this list originate from one sample, sequenced in a study of cytomegalovirus exposure and HLA in healthy donors. The PCR was carried out with 60 Vbeta primers and 13 Jbeta primers. Assay used: immunoSEQ multiplex PCR; TCRdb lists only in-frame clones, some missing. The sample contains over 150,000 clones, approximately 74% of which appear only once. Material for sequencing was PBMCs. The receptors shown here come from a woman under 40 in good health and CMV-seronegative.

This clone was observed a few times. The V and J genes are TRBV5-6 and TRBJ2-1, with 10 bases identical to TRBD2. This CDR3 contains 15 residues. From germline, CDR1 is SGHDT and CDR2 YYEEEE. V shed 5 bases and J 2 bases; nucleotides not matched to a gene: 4. As DNA, the CDR3 is TGTGCCAGCAGTTTTAGCGGGGGGACCTACAATGAGCAGTTCTTC. Residues: CASSFSGGTYNEQFF.

The J gene is TRBJ2-2, the V gene TRBV5-4, with D possibly being TRBD1 (6 bases). The CDR3 length is 14 residues. Germline V gene sequence: CDR1 SGHNT, CDR2 YYREEE (reference sequence). V was shortened by 0 bases and J by 7 bases, with 10 bases between the two germline ends. DNA for the CDR3: TGTGCCAGCAGCTTGGTTAACAGGGACGGGGAGCTGTTTTTT. Translation gives CASSLVNRDGELFF.

The rearrangement links TRBV9 to TRBJ2-3; possible D gene TRBD2, 6 bases. Germline V gene lookup returns CDR1 SGDLS and CDR2 YYNGEE. CDR3 length: 15 amino acids. V was clipped by 0 bases and J by 5 bases, with 13 bases between them. In nucleotides, the CDR3 is TGTGCCAGCAGCGTAGAGGGACTGAGGGAAGATACGCAGTATTTT. Amino acid sequence: CASSVEGLREDTQYF.

The V gene is TRBV7-2, the J gene TRBJ2-3; 9 bases fit TRBD1. With V trimmed by 4 bases and J by 5 bases, 10 bases remained unmatched. CDR3 size: 16 residues. The germline V gene encodes CDR1 SGHTA and CDR2 FQGNSA. CDR3 loop: CASSSSYRGRKDTQYF. The CDR3 region has the DNA TGTGCCAGCAGCTCATCCTACAGGGGGCGCAAAGATACGCAGTATTTT.

This clone has at least ten counts. The genes are TRBV6-6 and TRBJ2-7, with D perhaps matching TRBD2 (6 bases). The germline CDR1 and CDR2 sequences are MNHNY and SVGAGI (reference sequence). CDR3 length: 15 amino acids. The V end lost 8 bases, the J end lost 6 bases, and 23 bases lay between the germline ends. The CDR3 DNA reads as TGTGCCAGCGATAACAATGGGCAAGGGAGGTCCGAGCAGTACTTC. Its translation: CASDNNGQGRSEQYF.

The genes are TRBV9 and TRBJ1-1; D perhaps matches TRBD1 (5 bases). CDR1 and CDR2 (germline): SGDLS, YYNGEE. V was pared by 1 base and J by 1 base, with 5 bases between. CDR3 size: 13 residues. CDR3 coding DNA: TGTGCCAGCAGCGTACAGGGGAACACTGAAGCTTTCTTT. It encodes CASSVQGNTEAFF.

V usage is TRBV13 and J usage is TRBJ2-3; the match to TRBD2 covers 15 bases. Trimming cost V 4 bases and J 8 bases; bases outside gene matches: 4. Germline V gene lookup returns CDR1 PRHDT and CDR2 FYEKMQ (reference sequence). The length of the CDR3 is 15 residues. The CDR3 DNA is TGTGCCAGCAGCTCGCGGACTAGCGGGAGGGGTACGCAGTATTTT. Residues: CASSSRTSGRGTQYF.

The chain recombines TRBV7-6 with TRBJ2-3; tentatively, D is TRBD1 (6 bases). Germline values: CDR1 SGHVS, CDR2 FNYEAQ. V was cut by 4 bases and J by 0 bases, with 11 bases left in between. The CDR3 runs 15 residues. The DNA for the CDR3 is TGTGCCAGCAGCTCTGGACAGACTAGCACAGATACGCAGTATTTT. Its protein is CASSSGQTSTDTQYF.